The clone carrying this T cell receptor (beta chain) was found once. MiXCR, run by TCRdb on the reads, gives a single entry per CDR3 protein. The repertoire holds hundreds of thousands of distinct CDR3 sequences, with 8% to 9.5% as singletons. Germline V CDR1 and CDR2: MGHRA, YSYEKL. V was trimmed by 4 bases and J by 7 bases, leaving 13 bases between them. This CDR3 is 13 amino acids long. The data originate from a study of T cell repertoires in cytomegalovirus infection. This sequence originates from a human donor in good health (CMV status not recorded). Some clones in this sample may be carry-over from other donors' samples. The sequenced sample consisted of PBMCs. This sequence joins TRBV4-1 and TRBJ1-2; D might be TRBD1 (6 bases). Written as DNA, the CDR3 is TGCGCCAGCAGCCCGGACAGTAGGGGTGGCTACACCTTC. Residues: CASSPDSRGGYTF.